This T cell receptor beta chain was obtained from a study of a mutant IDH1 vaccine in newly diagnosed glioma (dated by TCRdb to the early 2020s). About the investigation overall: Of the approximately 29 treated patients, approximately 62% were male and roughly 38% were female, and a mean age of about 37 years was recorded. Prior to enrollment, patients had been given standard therapy consisting of radiotherapy alone, temozolomide alone, or radiochemotherapy with temozolomide, with the combination given to most patients. Peripheral blood was drawn at six visits: V03 (baseline), V05, V07, V10, V12 and V13. For exploratory analyses, fewer than 30 treated patients had longitudinal TCRB deep sequencing done wherever samples were available. General findings and caveats noted by the study authors: Changes in the top peripheral T cell clonotypes picked up by TCRB sequencing did not appear to be linked to pseudoprogression. The authors noted that analyses of patient blood samples could not be reproduced because of sample limitations. Immune responses induced by the vaccine were seen in roughly 95% of patients across multiple MHC alleles. Selection of PBMC samples for TCRB deep sequencing was based on availability.

Libraries were constructed by the immunoSEQ multiplex PCR assay. The hsTCRB Kit was used according to the manufacturer's protocol to amplify rearranged TCR beta chain sequences. An Illumina MiSeq was used to sequence the TCRB libraries. Per the source publication's procedure: The proprietary platform of the kit vendor was used for demultiplexing, trimming and gene mapping. TCRdb obtained this table from immuneACCESS and retained in-frame rearrangements with V and J assigned. These tables miss some clones; where compared with another copy, unresolved V genes account for less than half of the shortfall, and the remainder is unexplained. From that table come the V and J calls and clone size; the DNA was used to work out D and trimming. The sample records about 88,000 clones, almost 85% of which are singletons. The leading ten clones occupy around 5% of the sample. The germline V gene (reference sequence) specifies GTSNPN as CDR1 and SVGIG as CDR2. The V end loses 3 bases and the J end loses 6 bases, and a stretch of 11 bases separates them. From its cysteine to its phenylalanine, the CDR3 spans 12 amino acids. The kept DNA is CDR3 alone, 36 bases in frame from the first base.

The sample's time point label, decoded: baseline, week 1 (first vaccination visit). Reading the label with the study, this specimen's treatment or condition is: pre-vaccination baseline after standard-of-care therapy. All donors had newly diagnosed IDH1-mutant astrocytomas of WHO grade 3 or 4 that showed loss of nuclear ATRX. The samples were drawn from NOA16, a multicentre, single-arm, open-label phase I trial in Germany that tested a mutant IDH1 peptide vaccine in humans for the first time. For immunogenicity testing, the blood drawn at visit V03 was used as the baseline sample. Genomic DNA for TCRB sequencing was extracted from EDTA blood using the DNeasy Blood and Tissue Kit. The table lists this clone with a few counts. The specificity of this receptor is unknown. No much larger clone exists at a distance of one base, and base qualities are not known.

The receptor chain draws on TRBV30 and TRBJ1-1; TRBD1 is perhaps the D gene, given 5 matching bases. This specimen consisted of PBMCs, obtained from a glioma patient treated with radiotherapy, temozolomide or both. The origin of this receptor is a man between 35 and 55 years old with glioma. Some clones in this sample may be carry-over from other donors' samples. The nucleotide sequence is given as TGTGCCTGGAGCCCCTCGGGGGCTGAAGCTTTCTTT. Translated, this is CAWSPSGAEAFF.